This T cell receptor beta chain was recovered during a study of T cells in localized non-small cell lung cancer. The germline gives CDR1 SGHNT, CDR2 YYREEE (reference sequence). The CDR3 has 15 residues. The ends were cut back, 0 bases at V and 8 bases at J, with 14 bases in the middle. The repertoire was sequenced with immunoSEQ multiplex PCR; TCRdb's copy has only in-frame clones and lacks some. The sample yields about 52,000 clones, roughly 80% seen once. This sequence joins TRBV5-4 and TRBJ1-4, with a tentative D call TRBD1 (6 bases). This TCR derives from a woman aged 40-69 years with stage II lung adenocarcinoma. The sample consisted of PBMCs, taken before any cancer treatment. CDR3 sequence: CASSLDQGPDEKLFF. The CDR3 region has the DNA TGTGCCAGCAGCTTGGATCAGGGGCCTGACGAAAAACTGTTTTTT.